These T cell receptor beta chains were read from a single sample in a study of blood T cell repertoires in COVID-19. The protocol was immunoSEQ multiplex PCR, while the TCRdb copy is restricted to in-frame clones and leaves out a portion. This table has roughly 50,000 clones, around 90% appearing once. Material: peripheral blood. The receptor source for this set is a man at least 80 years old with acute or convalescent COVID-19. CDR3s include the opening cysteine and the closing phenylalanine or tryptophan. The D gene is left open where the match is weak. A clone size is listed for some rows: how often the clone was seen (once, few, many), or a class if it is expanded.

>15|-|TRBV19|TRBJ2-1|-
TGTGCCAGTAGTATTTCCGGGTTAAGCAACAATGAGCAGTTCTTC
CASSISGLSNNEQFF
>14|-|TRBV18|TRBJ1-3|TRBD1
TGTGCCAGCTCACCCGGGACAGCTGGAAACACCATATATTTT
CASSPGTAGNTIYF
>15|-|TRBV4-1|TRBJ1-4|-
TGCGCCAGCAGCCAAGACAGGAAACCTAATGAAAAACTGTTTTTT
CASSQDRKPNEKLFF
>13|-|TRBV7-2|TRBJ2-3|TRBD2
TGTGCCAGCAGCGCCCTCGGGAGGAGAGTGCAGTATTTT
CASSALGRRVQYF
>13|-|TRBV6-5|TRBJ1-5|-
TGTGCCAGCGGAGTGAGGGTTGGTCAGCCCCAGCATTTT
CASGVRVGQPQHF
>18|-|TRBV7-9|TRBJ2-3|TRBD1
TGTGCCAGCAGCTTAGCCGTACCAGGGGGCTATTATACAGATACGCAGTATTTT
CASSLAVPGGYYTDTQYF
>16|-|TRBV4-2|TRBJ2-7|TRBD2
TGTGCCAGCAGCCAACGACTAGCGGGGGGGGGTTCCGAGCAGTACTTC
CASSQRLAGGGSEQYF
>15|-|TRBV5-4|TRBJ2-1|TRBD1
TGTGCCAGCAGCAAGGACAGGGGGTCCTACAATGAGCAGTTCTTC
CASSKDRGSYNEQFF
>15|-|TRBV5-4|TRBJ1-2|TRBD1
TGTGCCAGCAGCTTGGGACAGGGGGGAAGCTATGGCTACACCTTC
CASSLGQGGSYGYTF
>15|-|TRBV5-4|TRBJ2-1|-
TGTGCCAGCAGCTTGCCTGGGGGGGGGCCTCGAGAGCAGTTCTTC
CASSLPGGGPREQFF
>15|-|TRBV7-8|TRBJ1-2|TRBD1
TGTGCCAGCAGCTTAGCAGGGACAGGGGGCGTTGGCTACACCTTC
CASSLAGTGGVGYTF
>15|-|TRBV30|TRBJ1-4|-
TGTGCCTGGAGGGCGGGCCACGCAGCTAATGAAAAACTGTTTTTT
CAWRAGHAANEKLFF
>14|once|TRBV7-7|TRBJ2-5|-
TGTGCCAGCAGCCCGGCCCTAGTCCAAGAGACCCAGTACTTC
CASSPALVQETQYF
>13|-|TRBV7-9|TRBJ1-1|-
TGTGCCAGCAGCTTAATAACGGGAATAGAGGCTTTCTTT
CASSLITGIEAFF
>11|-|TRBV29-1|TRBJ1-2|TRBD1
TGCAGCGCCTACCAGGGGGCAGGCTACACCTTC
CSAYQGAGYTF